The 29 T cell receptor beta chains listed next were all sequenced from one sample in a study of post-analysis software for immune sequencing data. Study-wide results and limits: TRBV5-6, TRBV5-1 and TRBV20-1 were among 4 or 5 TRBV segments more frequent in patients than controls.

Their antigens remain unidentified. Unique molecular identifiers were built into the TCR beta cDNA libraries. MiXCR, run by TCRdb on the PCR reads, gives a single entry per CDR3 protein. The sample records around 440,000 distinct CDR3 sequences, around 40% being singletons. Input material: blood. The receptors were gathered from a girl between 10 and 17 years old with multiple sclerosis.

The chain uses TRBV20-1 and TRBJ1-4; 7 positions agree with TRBD1. Germline CDR1 is DFQATT and CDR2 is SNEGSKA (reference sequence). The CDR3 consists of 12 residues. V lost 4 bases and J lost 8; bases outside the gene matches: 4. CDR3 DNA: TGCAGTGCTACTCGGGACAGAGAAAAACTGTTTTTT. Amino acids: CSATRDREKLFF.

A remark on this clonotype: A junction boundary mismatches the germline segment, possibly from a read error. The V call is TRBV4-1, the J call TRBJ2-7, with D maybe TRBD1 (6 bases). The length of the CDR3 is 15 residues. Germline CDR1 and CDR2: MGHRA and YSYEKL. CDR3 in DNA: TGCGCCAGCAGCCAAGAGGCAGGGGAGTTGTACGGGCAGTACTTC. Protein: CASSQEAGELYGQYF.

The chain combines TRBV19 with TRBJ2-1; D is undetermined. CDR1 is LNHDA, CDR2 SQIVND, per germline (reference sequence). CDR3 length equals 15 residues. V gave up 5 bases and J gave up 0 bases, with 11 bases separating them. CDR3 bases: TGTGCCAGTAGTCAGGCCTTTAGCTCCTACAATGAGCAGTTCTTC. The encoded protein is CASSQAFSSYNEQFF.

V and J are TRBV7-9 and TRBJ1-2, with D possibly being TRBD1 (5 bases). Per germline, CDR1 SEHNR and CDR2 FQNEAQ (reference sequence). V lost 4 bases to trimming and J lost 5 bases, with 14 bases between them. This CDR3 has 14 amino acids. CDR3 sequence: CASSWDSTLYGYTF. CDR3 coding DNA: TGTGCCAGCAGCTGGGACTCGACCTTATATGGCTACACCTTC. Based on the CDR3 plus reference TRBV7-9 and TRBJ1-2, the full variable domain is DTGVSQNPRHKITKRGQNVTFRCDPISEHNRLYWYRQTLGQGPEFLTYFQNEAQLEKSRLLSDRFSAERPKGSFSTLEIQRTEQGDSAMYLCASSWDSTLYGYTFGSGTRLTVV.

The V gene is TRBV18, the J gene TRBJ2-6; no clear D gene. The CDR3 consists of 14 residues. V gave up 2 bases and J gave up 2 bases, with 4 bases separating them. The germline CDR1 and CDR2 sequences are KGHSH and LQKENI. CDR3 nucleotides: TGTGCCAGCTCACCAGGGCCTGGGGCCAACGTCCTGACTTTC. It codes for CASSPGPGANVLTF. The whole variable domain, filled in from reference TRBV18 and TRBJ2-6, reads NAGVMQNPRHLVRRRGQEARLRCSPMKGHSHVYWYRQLPEEGLKFMVYLQKENIIDESGMPKERFSAEFPKEGPSILRIQQVVRGDSAAYFCASSPGPGANVLTFGAGSRLTVL.

The V gene is TRBV3-1, the J gene TRBJ2-1; D remains ambiguous. The CDR3 spans 16 residues. Germline-derived CDR1 and CDR2 are LGHDT and YNNKEL (reference sequence). The germline V and J ends were trimmed by 4 bases and 2 bases, with 15 bases remaining between them. CDR3 DNA sequence: TGTGCCAGCAGCCGAGCTCTAAACTCTGCCTACAATGAGCAGTTCTTC. Protein product: CASSRALNSAYNEQFF.

The CDR3 DNA sequence: TGTGCCTGGGACAGGGGGCTTTACGAGCAGTACTTC. Amino acid sequence: CAWDRGLYEQYF. This sequence joins TRBV30 and TRBJ2-7; 10 nucleotides line up with TRBD1. The germline gives CDR1 GTSNPN, CDR2 SVGIG (reference sequence). This CDR3 region has 12 residues. V gave up 5 bases and J gave up 4 bases; unmatched junction bases: 2.

The V and J genes are TRBV11-1 and TRBJ2-3, with a weak D call TRBD1 (5 bases). CDR1 is SGHAT, CDR2 FQDESV, per germline (reference sequence). V shed 1 base and J shed 5 bases, with 10 bases lying between them. This CDR3 region has 14 residues. CDR3 loop: CASSLVPRGDTQYF. The DNA for the CDR3 is TGTGCCAGCAGCTTAGTCCCAAGGGGAGATACGCAGTATTTT. The complete variable domain, with remaining parts taken from reference TRBV11-1 and TRBJ2-3, reads EAEVAQSPRYKITEKSQAVAFWCDPISGHATLYWYRQILGQGPELLVQFQDESVVDDSQLPKDRFSAERLKGVDSTLKIQPAELGDSAMYLCASSLVPRGDTQYFGPGTRLTVL.

The sample holds a few counts of this clonotype. V and J are TRBV5-1 and TRBJ2-1; D possibly uses TRBD1 or TRBD2 (5 bases each). The germline V and J ends were trimmed by 4 bases and 4 bases, with 9 bases remaining between them. The CDR3 has 13 residues. CDR1 SGHRS and CDR2 YFSETQ come from the germline V gene. The CDR3 sequence: CASSRDEYNEQFF. The CDR3 region has the DNA TGCGCCAGCAGCCGGGACGAATACAATGAGCAGTTCTTC.

CDR3 loop: CASSLAGLGETQYF. CDR3 in DNA: TGTGCCAGCAGCTTGGCGGGTTTGGGAGAGACCCAGTACTTC. The chain employs TRBV12-3 or TRBV12-4 and TRBJ2-5; weak D call: TRBD2 (5 bases). Trimming cost V 6 bases and J 4 bases, with 15 bases left between them. CDR3 length equals 14 residues.

The V call is TRBV10-3, the J call TRBJ1-2; 9 bases map to TRBD1. Per germline, CDR1 ENHRY and CDR2 SYGVKD. The CDR3 has 15 residues. The J segment lost 6 bases and the V segment lost 4 bases, leaving 9 bases of the junction unmatched. CDR3 sequence reads: CAISASGTGLDGYTF. The DNA of the CDR3 is TGTGCCATCAGTGCTTCCGGGACAGGGTTAGATGGCTACACCTTC.

This clonotype was detected a few times. In DNA form, the CDR3 reads TGTGCCAGCAGTTACACAGGATCAGGGACGGATACGCAGTATTTT. This encodes CASSYTGSGTDTQYF. V and J are TRBV6-5 and TRBJ2-3; the D call may be TRBD1 or TRBD2 (5 bases each). Trimming removed 2 bases from V and 6 bases from J, with 15 bases in between. Germline V CDR1 and CDR2: MNHEY, SVGAGI. This CDR3 comprises 15 residues.

The gene calls are TRBV28 and TRBJ2-1, with unresolved D. Trimming removed 6 bases from V and 9 bases from J, with 18 bases in between. The CDR3 consists of 14 residues. Germline V gene sequence: CDR1 MDHEN, CDR2 SYDVKM. This CDR3 is CASSPVPRNREQFF. The CDR3 DNA sequence: TGTGCCAGCAGCCCCGTACCGCGGAATCGTGAGCAGTTCTTC.

The chain couples TRBV5-1 to TRBJ2-4, with 9 bases identical to TRBD1. The end of the DNA fits TRBJ2-7 better, so the J call may be wrong. Germline lookup yields CDR1 SGHRS and CDR2 YFSETQ. The CDR3 length is 17 residues. For the CDR3, the DNA is TGCGCCAGCAGCTTGGCCGCATCAGGGACAGGGTCCCACGAGCAGTACTTC. Its translation: CASSLAASGTGSHEQYF.

Concerning this clonotype itself: Just one base apart from a much larger clone, this may be a read error. J is TRBJ1-5 and V is TRBV7-9; D is unresolved. Germline V gene lookup returns CDR1 SEHNR and CDR2 FQNEAQ (reference sequence). This CDR3 region has 12 residues. In DNA form, the CDR3 reads TGTGCCAGCAGCTTATACGGCCAGCCCCGGCATTTT. Translation gives CASSLYGQPRHF.

This chain joins TRBV29-1 and TRBJ2-2; D may be TRBD1 or TRBD2 (6 bases each). The CDR3 length is 14 residues. Germline CDR1 is SQVTM and CDR2 is ANQGSEA. V was cut by 5 bases and J by 1 base, with 11 bases left in between. CDR3 sequence: CSVPGALNTGELFF. The CDR3 nucleotides are TGCAGCGTTCCGGGGGCCCTGAACACCGGGGAGCTGTTTTTT.

The V and J genes are TRBV4-2 and TRBJ1-5; no definite D call. V was clipped by 6 bases and J by 5 bases, with 20 bases between them. Germline values: CDR1 LGHNA, CDR2 YNFKEQ. CDR3 length: 16 amino acids. This chain's CDR3 is CASSPSTVLRDQPQHF. The CDR3 DNA follows: TGTGCCAGCAGTCCCTCTACAGTCTTGAGGGATCAGCCCCAGCATTTT.

The V gene is TRBV28, the J gene TRBJ2-3; TRBD1 is a possible D gene (7 bases). Trimming took off 5 bases at V and 1 base at J, with 19 bases between the two ends. The CDR3 covers 17 residues. Germline CDR1 and CDR2: MDHEN and SYDVKM. CDR3 amino acids: CASSPVPGGSRTDTQYF. CDR3 bases: TGTGCCAGCAGTCCAGTACCAGGGGGGTCCCGCACAGATACGCAGTATTTT.

Remarks on this clonotype: At one end, the junction sequence differs from germline, possibly due to a read error. J is TRBJ1-2 and V is TRBV6-5; D is undetermined. The CDR3 is 12 amino acids. Germline values: CDR1 MNHEY, CDR2 SVGAGI. CDR3 residues: CASSGDRYDYTF. DNA for the CDR3: TGTGCCAGCAGCGGCGACCGCTATGACTACACCTTC.

Concerning this clonotype itself: A much larger clone differs from this one at a single base, so this may be a read error. This chain connects TRBV7-6 to TRBJ1-2; D gene uncertain. From germline, CDR1 is SGHVS and CDR2 FNYEAQ. The length of the CDR3 is 15 residues. Between the trimmed V and J ends, which lost 5 bases and 6 bases, there was a span of 19 bases. The CDR3 nucleotides are TGTGCCAGCAGCCTACATCTTGACGGGAGTGATGGCTACACCTTC. This translates into CASSLHLDGSDGYTF.

CDR3 sequence: CSARPLAESYNEQFF. The CDR3 coding sequence is TGCAGTGCTAGGCCACTAGCGGAGTCCTACAATGAGCAGTTCTTC. The chain links TRBV20-1 to TRBJ2-1; 8 bases are shared with TRBD2. Germline assignment: CDR1 DFQATT and CDR2 SNEGSKA (reference sequence). The CDR3 is 15 residues long. V was pared by 3 bases and J by 1 base, with 5 bases of the junction left unmatched.

This clonotype has just a few counts. The chain employs TRBV29-1 and TRBJ2-5; perhaps TRBD2 as D (5 bases). CDR3 size: 11 residues. The V end lost 6 bases, the J end lost 5 bases, and 10 bases lay between the germline ends. From germline, CDR1 is SQVTM and CDR2 ANQGSEA. The CDR3 reads CSVKGGETQYF. The CDR3, as DNA: TGCAGCGTAAAGGGCGGGGAGACCCAGTACTTC. Using reference TRBV29-1 and TRBJ2-5 for the parts outside the CDR3, the full variable domain is SAVISQKPSRDICQRGTSLTIQCQVDSQVTMMFWYRQQPGQSLTLIATANQGSEATYESGFVIDKFPISRPNLTFSTLTVSNMSPEDSSIYLCSVKGGETQYFGPGTRLLVL.

This clonotype came up a few times. The chain recombines TRBV20-1 with TRBJ2-7, with 8 positions matching TRBD2. The J call may be faulty, since TRBJ2-5 better matches the DNA end. The germline CDR1 and CDR2 sequences are DFQATT and SNEGSKA (reference sequence). The CDR3 runs to 14 residues. The CDR3 nucleotides are TGCAGTGCTAGAATTAGCGGGAAGGGGGAGACCCAGTACTTC. Translation gives CSARISGKGETQYF.

The table lists this clonotype with a few counts. The chain carries TRBV5-5 and TRBJ2-3, with D unresolved. CDR1 and CDR2 from the germline V gene are SGHKS and YYEKEE (reference sequence). The CDR3 loop spans 12 amino acids. V lost 1 base and J 4 bases, leaving 4 bases between the germline ends. In DNA, the CDR3 is TGTGCCAGCAGCTTGAAAGCAGATACGCAGTATTTT. Encoded protein: CASSLKADTQYF.

This clonotype was detected a few times. This rearrangement joins TRBV20-1 to TRBJ2-1; D is ambiguous. Germline values: CDR1 DFQATT, CDR2 SNEGSKA (reference sequence). Trimming left V 3 bases short and J 9 bases short, with 9 bases between. The CDR3 sequence is 11 residues long. CDR3 nucleotide sequence: TGCAGTGCTAGTCCGGGCGGTGAGCAGTTCTTC. As protein: CSASPGGEQFF.

The chain couples TRBV5-5 to TRBJ1-2; D is unclear. The CDR3 sequence is 15 residues long. Germline V gene sequence: CDR1 SGHKS, CDR2 YYEKEE (reference sequence). The V and J ends lost 0 bases and 3 bases respectively, with 12 bases between them. The CDR3 reads CASSLGPAGDYGYTF. CDR3 nucleotide sequence: TGTGCCAGCAGCTTGGGCCCAGCGGGCGACTATGGCTACACCTTC.

Regarding this clonotype: One end of the junction fails to match germline, which may point to a read error. The chain couples TRBV20-1 to TRBJ2-5, with 10 bases identical to TRBD2. The length of the CDR3 is 15 residues. From germline, CDR1 is DFQATT and CDR2 SNEGSKA (reference sequence). The CDR3 coding sequence is TGCGGTGCCCCCCGGCCTAGCGGGAGTGGGGAGACCCAGTACTTC. This translates into CGAPRPSGSGETQYF.

V is TRBV12-5 and J is TRBJ1-2; D is possibly TRBD1 (5 bases). Germline V CDR1 and CDR2: LGHNT, FRNRAP. The CDR3 runs to 12 residues. CDR3 DNA: TGTCGGGGGGACGGGTTTGACTATGGCTACACCTTC. This translates into CRGDGFDYGYTF.

The chain joins TRBV2 to TRBJ1-2, with D possibly being TRBD1 (5 bases). The CDR3 is 15 amino acids. Per the germline V gene, CDR1 is SNHLY and CDR2 is FYNNEI. V was clipped by 4 bases and J by 0 bases, with 12 bases between them. CDR3 sequence: CASSGRQGPNYGYTF. The CDR3 DNA is TGTGCCAGCAGTGGCCGGCAGGGACCTAACTATGGCTACACCTTC.